The clone carrying this T cell receptor (beta chain) was counted a single time. The antigen remains undetermined. This sample was included in a study of CD8 T cell repertoires and HIV-1 epitope variants. At the level of the study: Each of Twenty-five Gag and Nef epitope peptides stimulated a separate culture. Controls included no peptide, Ebola AY9 epitope, and a CMV, EBV, flu pool.

Survey-depth immunoSEQ sequencing covered TCR beta CDR3 regions. Assay: immunoSEQ multiplex PCR; the TCRdb copy retains only in-frame clones and omits some. The sample has about 95,000 clones; roughly four fifths are singletons. Notes on the study in general: Only beta chains were identified, marking proliferation to antigen, not function.

The source is a male donor with HIV. Sequenced: uncultured baseline CD8+ T cells from peripheral blood mononuclear cells (PBMCs).

The CDR3 region is CASSLNGHNEQFF. The CDR3 nucleotides read TGTGCCAGCAGTTTAAACGGCCACAATGAGCAGTTCTTC. This chain links TRBV27 with TRBJ2-1; D is undetermined. Germline-derived CDR1 and CDR2 are MNHEY and SMNVEV (reference sequence). This CDR3 region has 13 residues. Deletions cut 2 bases from V and 5 bases from J, with 7 bases between.